This TCR beta chain was profiled in a study of blood T cell repertoires in COVID-19. Study-level background: The study drew acute and convalescent COVID-19 samples from the United States, Italy and Spain.

CDR3 size: 16 residues. The germline gives CDR1 MDHEN, CDR2 SYDVKM. V lost 2 bases and J 1 base, leaving 11 bases between the germline ends. TCRdb's copy holds only in-frame clones and misses some; the assay was immunoSEQ multiplex PCR. The sample shows about 290,000 clones, over 85% of them seen only once. This chain connects TRBV28 to TRBJ2-2; D is perhaps TRBD2 (6 bases). Material for sequencing was peripheral blood. The clonotype comes from a woman under 40 with COVID-19, enrolled during active disease. The CDR3 nucleotides read TGTGCCAGCAGTTTAGGGCCGCGGGGGAACACCGGGGAGCTGTTTTTT. Translating gives CASSLGPRGNTGELFF.